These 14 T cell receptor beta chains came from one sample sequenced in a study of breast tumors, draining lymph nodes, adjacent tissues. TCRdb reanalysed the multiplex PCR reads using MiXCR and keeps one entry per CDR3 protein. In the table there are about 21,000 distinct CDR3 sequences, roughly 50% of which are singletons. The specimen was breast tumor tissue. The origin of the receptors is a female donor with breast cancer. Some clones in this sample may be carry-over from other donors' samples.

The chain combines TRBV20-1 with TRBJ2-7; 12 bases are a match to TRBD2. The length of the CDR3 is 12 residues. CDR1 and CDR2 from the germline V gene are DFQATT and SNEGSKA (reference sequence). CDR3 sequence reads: CTGTSGYYEQYF. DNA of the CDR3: TGCACCGGGACTAGCGGGTACTACGAGCAGTACTTC.

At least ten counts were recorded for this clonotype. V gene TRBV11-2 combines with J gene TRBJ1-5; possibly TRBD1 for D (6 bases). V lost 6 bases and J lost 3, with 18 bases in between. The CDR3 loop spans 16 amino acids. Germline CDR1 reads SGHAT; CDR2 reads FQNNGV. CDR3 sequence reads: CASSFTGYDDNQPQHF. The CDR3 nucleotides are TGTGCCAGCAGTTTCACAGGGTATGATGACAATCAGCCCCAGCATTTT.

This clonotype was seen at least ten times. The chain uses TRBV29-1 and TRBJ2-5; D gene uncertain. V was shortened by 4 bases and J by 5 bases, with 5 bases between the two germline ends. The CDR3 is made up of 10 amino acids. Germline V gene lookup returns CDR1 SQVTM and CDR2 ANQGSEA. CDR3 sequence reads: CSVGMETQYF. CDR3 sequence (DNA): TGCAGCGTTGGGATGGAGACCCAGTACTTC.

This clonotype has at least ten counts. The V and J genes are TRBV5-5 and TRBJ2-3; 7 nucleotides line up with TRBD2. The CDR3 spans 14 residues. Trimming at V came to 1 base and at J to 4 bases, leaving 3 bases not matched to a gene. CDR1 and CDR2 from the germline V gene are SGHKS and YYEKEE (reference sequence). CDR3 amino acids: CASSLKGGPDTQYF. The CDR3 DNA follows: TGTGCCAGCAGCTTGAAGGGAGGGCCAGATACGCAGTATTTT.

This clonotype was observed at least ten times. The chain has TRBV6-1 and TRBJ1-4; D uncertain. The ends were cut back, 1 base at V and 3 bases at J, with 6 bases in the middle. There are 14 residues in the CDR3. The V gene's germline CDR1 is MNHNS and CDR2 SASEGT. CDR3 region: CASSEGAANEKLFF. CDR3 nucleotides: TGTGCCAGCAGTGAAGGTGCTGCTAATGAAAAACTGTTTTTT.

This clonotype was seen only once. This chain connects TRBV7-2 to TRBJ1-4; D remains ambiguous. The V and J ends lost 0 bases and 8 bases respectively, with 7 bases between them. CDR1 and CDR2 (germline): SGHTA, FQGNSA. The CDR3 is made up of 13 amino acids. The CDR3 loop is CASSLAPLEKLFF. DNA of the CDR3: TGTGCCAGCAGCTTAGCCCCCCTCGAAAAACTGTTTTTT.

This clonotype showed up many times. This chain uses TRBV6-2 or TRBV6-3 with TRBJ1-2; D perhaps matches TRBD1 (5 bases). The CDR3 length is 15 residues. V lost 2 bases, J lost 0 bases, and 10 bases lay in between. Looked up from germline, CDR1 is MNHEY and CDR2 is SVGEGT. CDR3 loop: CASSYPTVANYGYTF. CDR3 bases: TGTGCCAGCAGTTACCCGACAGTAGCTAACTATGGCTACACCTTC.

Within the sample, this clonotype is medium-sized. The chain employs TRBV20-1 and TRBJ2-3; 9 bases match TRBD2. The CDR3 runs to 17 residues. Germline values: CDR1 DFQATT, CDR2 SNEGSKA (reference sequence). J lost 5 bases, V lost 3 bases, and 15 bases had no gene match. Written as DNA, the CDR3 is TGCAGTGCTAGTCTTTGGACTAGCGAGAGACTTGAAGATACGCAGTATTTT. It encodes CSASLWTSERLEDTQYF.

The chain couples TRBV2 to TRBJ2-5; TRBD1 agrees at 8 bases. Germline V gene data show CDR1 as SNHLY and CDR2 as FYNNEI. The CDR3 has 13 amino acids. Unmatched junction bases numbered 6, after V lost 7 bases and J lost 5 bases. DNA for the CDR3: TGTGCCAGCATCAGCCAGGGGGCGGAGACCCAGTACTTC. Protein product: CASISQGAETQYF.

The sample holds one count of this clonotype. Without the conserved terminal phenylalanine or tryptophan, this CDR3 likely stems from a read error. CDR3 amino acids: CASSEFPTSGSDEQFS. The CDR3, as DNA: TGTGCCAGCAGTGAGTTCCCGACTAGCGGGAGCGATGAGCAGTTCTCC. V is TRBV6-1 and J is TRBJ2-1, with TRBD2 identical over 12 bases. The CDR3 covers 16 residues. Germline V gives CDR1 MNHNS, CDR2 SASEGT. V was clipped by 3 bases and J by 8 bases; unmatched bases: 8.

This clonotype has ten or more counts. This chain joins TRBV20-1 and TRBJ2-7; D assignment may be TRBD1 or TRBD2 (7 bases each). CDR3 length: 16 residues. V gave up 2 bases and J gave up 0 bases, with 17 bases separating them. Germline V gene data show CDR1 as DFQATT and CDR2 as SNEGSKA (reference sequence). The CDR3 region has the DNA TGCAGTGCTAGATCCCCCAGGGGGGGCGCCTCCTACGAGCAGTACTTC. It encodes CSARSPRGGASYEQYF.

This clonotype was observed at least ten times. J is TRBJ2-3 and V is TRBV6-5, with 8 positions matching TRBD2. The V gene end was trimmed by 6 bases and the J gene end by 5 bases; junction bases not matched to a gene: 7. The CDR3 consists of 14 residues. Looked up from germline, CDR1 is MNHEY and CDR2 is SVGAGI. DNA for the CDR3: TGTGCCAGCAGGGGACTAGAGCGGAGAGATACGCAGTATTTT. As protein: CASRGLERRDTQYF.

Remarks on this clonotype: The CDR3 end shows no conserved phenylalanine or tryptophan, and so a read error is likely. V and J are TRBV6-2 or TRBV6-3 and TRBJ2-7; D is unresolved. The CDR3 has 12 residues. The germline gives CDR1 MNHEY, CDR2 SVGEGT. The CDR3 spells CASSRSYYEQYL. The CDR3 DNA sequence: TGCGCCAGCAGTAGGAGTTATTACGAGCAGTACCTC.

CDR3 coding DNA: TGTGCCAGCAGCCAAGAAGCGGGAGGAGTCTACGAGCAGTACTTC. It yields the protein CASSQEAGGVYEQYF. The V call is TRBV4-2, the J call TRBJ2-7; 9 bases map to TRBD2. V shed 0 bases and J 3 bases; nucleotides not matched to a gene: 3. There are 15 residues in the CDR3. Germline V lookup: CDR1 LGHNA, CDR2 YNFKEQ.